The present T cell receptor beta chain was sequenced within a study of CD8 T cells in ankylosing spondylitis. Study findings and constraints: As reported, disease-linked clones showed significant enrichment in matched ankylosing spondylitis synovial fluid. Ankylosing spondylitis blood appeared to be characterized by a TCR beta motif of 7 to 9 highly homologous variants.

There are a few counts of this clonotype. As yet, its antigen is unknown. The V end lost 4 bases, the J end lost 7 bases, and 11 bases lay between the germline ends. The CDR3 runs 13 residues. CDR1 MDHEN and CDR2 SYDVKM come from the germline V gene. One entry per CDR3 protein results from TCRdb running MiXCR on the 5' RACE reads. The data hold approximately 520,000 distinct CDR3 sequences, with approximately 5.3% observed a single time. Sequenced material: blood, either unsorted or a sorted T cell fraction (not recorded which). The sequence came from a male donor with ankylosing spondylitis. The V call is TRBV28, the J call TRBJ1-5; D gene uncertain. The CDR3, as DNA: TGTGCCAGCAGTTGGGTGAGACGGCAGCCCCAGCATTTT. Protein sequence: CASSWVRRQPQHF.